This T cell receptor (beta chain) was captured in a study of T cells in Graves' hyperthyroidism and ophthalmopathy. On this clonotype: What it binds is unknown.

Per the germline V gene, CDR1 is SQVTM and CDR2 is ANQGSEA. CDR3 length equals 11 residues. The V end lost 4 bases, the J end lost 6 bases, and 9 bases lay between the germline ends. RNA transcripts provided the source from which TCR beta CDR3 regions were amplified. When the TCR CDR3 underwent first-round RT-PCR, the HTBI primer set was used. TCRdb called the multiplex PCR reads again in MiXCR, with one record for every CDR3 protein. The sample carries approximately 700,000 distinct CDR3 sequences, 40% to 55% recorded once. Study-wide results and caveats: For ophthalmopathy, model prediction preceded onset by a median approximately 6 months. Ophthalmopathy and stable hyperthyroidism were separated by a 13 V-J model.

The rearrangement links TRBV29-1 to TRBJ1-2, with D unresolved. The TCR comes from an adult man with Graves' disease, either hyperthyroidism or ophthalmopathy (not recorded which). Sequenced: peripheral blood or thyroid tissue (not recorded which). DNA for the CDR3: TGCAGCGTTGGGGGAGGGAATGGCTACACCTTC. Its protein is CSVGGGNGYTF.